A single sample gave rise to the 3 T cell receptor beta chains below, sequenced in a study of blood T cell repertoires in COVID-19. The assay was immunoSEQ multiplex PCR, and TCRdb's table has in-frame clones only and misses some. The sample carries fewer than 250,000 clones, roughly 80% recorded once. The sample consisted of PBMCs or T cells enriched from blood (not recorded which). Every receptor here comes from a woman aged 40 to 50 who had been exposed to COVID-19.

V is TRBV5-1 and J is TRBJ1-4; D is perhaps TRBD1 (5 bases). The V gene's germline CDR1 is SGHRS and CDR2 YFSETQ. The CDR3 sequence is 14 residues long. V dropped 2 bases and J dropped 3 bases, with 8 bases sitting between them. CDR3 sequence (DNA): TGCGCCAGCAGCTTACAGGCAGCTAATGAAAAACTGTTTTTT. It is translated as CASSLQAANEKLFF.

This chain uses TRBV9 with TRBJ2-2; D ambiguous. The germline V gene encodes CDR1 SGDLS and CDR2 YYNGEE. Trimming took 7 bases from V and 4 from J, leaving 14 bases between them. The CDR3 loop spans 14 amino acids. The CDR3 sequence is CASQPGGFTGELFF. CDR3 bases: TGTGCCAGCCAGCCTGGCGGATTCACCGGGGAGCTGTTTTTT.

The CDR3 reads CASSPAGYVDEQFF. In nucleotides, the CDR3 is TGTGCCAGCAGCCCCGCGGGGTATGTGGATGAGCAGTTCTTC. This chain links TRBV7-2 with TRBJ2-1; possibly TRBD2 for D (6 bases). Germline V CDR1 and CDR2: SGHTA, FQGNSA. The CDR3 extends over 14 amino acids. The ends were cut back, 5 bases at V and 8 bases at J, with 16 bases in the middle.